Below, 14 T cell receptor beta chains from the same sample are listed, as sequenced in a study of OX40 agonist ivuxolimab in advanced cancers. Libraries were prepared by immunoSEQ multiplex PCR; TCRdb keeps only in-frame clonotypes and omits some of them. The table lists fewer than 80,000 clones, 80% to 85% of them singletons, with approximately 3.2% in the top ten. This sample comprised CD4+ or CD8+ T cells sorted from blood, obtained in a trial of the OX40 agonist ivuxolimab. The receptors were sampled from an adult with an advanced solid tumor such as melanoma, head and neck, liver or kidney cancer.

V usage is TRBV4-1 and J usage is TRBJ1-6, with TRBD1 as a possible D gene (5 bases). The V gene lost 0 bases and the J gene lost 7 bases, with 16 bases spanning the gap. Germline loops: CDR1 MGHRA, CDR2 YSYEKL. The CDR3 is made up of 17 amino acids. The DNA of the CDR3 is TGCGCCAGCAGCCAAGATCTCGGGGGAAGGAGGAATTCACCCCTCCACTTT. Translating gives CASSQDLGGRRNSPLHF.

This clone was recorded only once. The chain links TRBV7-3 to TRBJ2-1; D perhaps matches TRBD2 (6 bases). Germline V CDR1 and CDR2: SGHTA, FQGTGA. The CDR3 loop spans 18 amino acids. Trimming removed 2 bases at V and 0 bases at J, with 17 bases between. This chain's CDR3 is CASSLRQGGLGSYNEQFF. The DNA of the CDR3 is TGTGCCAGCAGCTTACGGCAGGGAGGCTTAGGCTCCTACAATGAGCAGTTCTTC.

The V call is TRBV11-2, the J call TRBJ2-6; D not resolved. Trimming left V 5 bases short and J 2 bases short, with 13 bases between. Germline assignment: CDR1 SGHAT and CDR2 FQNNGV. This CDR3 is built from 16 residues. In DNA form, the CDR3 reads TGTGCCAGCAGCCCCTCGTTAGTCCCTGGGGCCAACGTCCTGACTTTC. Translation: CASSPSLVPGANVLTF.

The rearrangement joins TRBV19 to TRBJ1-5; 7 nucleotides match TRBD1. The CDR3 is 16 amino acids. The germline CDR1 and CDR2 sequences are LNHDA and SQIVND (reference sequence). The V segment lost 6 bases and the J segment 0 bases; nucleotides outside the gene matches: 8. CDR3 in amino acids: CASRNRQGNSNQPQHF. The DNA for the CDR3 is TGTGCCAGTAGGAACAGACAGGGAAATAGCAATCAGCCCCAGCATTTT.

V and J are TRBV13 and TRBJ2-7, with D perhaps matching TRBD1 or TRBD2 (5 bases each). CDR3 length equals 14 residues. V was shortened by 5 bases and J by 0 bases, with 11 bases between the two germline ends. Germline V gene lookup returns CDR1 PRHDT and CDR2 FYEKMQ (reference sequence). CDR3 in DNA: TGTGCCAGCAGCCGGGACCGGAGCTCCTACGAGCAGTACTTC. It specifies CASSRDRSSYEQYF.

This chain connects TRBV6-1 to TRBJ1-2, with a weak D call TRBD1 (6 bases). The germline CDR1 and CDR2 sequences are MNHNS and SASEGT. Trimming left V 9 bases short and J 8 bases short, with 13 bases between. The CDR3 loop spans 11 amino acids. CDR3 coding DNA: TGTGCCAGTGATGAGGGGGTGGGCTACACCTTC. Protein sequence: CASDEGVGYTF.

V and J are TRBV7-8 and TRBJ2-5; D is possibly TRBD1 (6 bases). The CDR3 extends over 15 amino acids. V lost 6 bases, J lost 1 base, and 15 bases lay in between. Germline CDR1 reads SGHVS; CDR2 reads FQNEAQ. The CDR3 sequence is CASSGPGHFQETQYF. The CDR3 nucleotides are TGTGCCAGCAGTGGGCCGGGACACTTCCAAGAGACCCAGTACTTC. The full variable domain, with the rest looked up from reference TRBV7-8 and TRBJ2-5, is GAGVSQSPRYKVAKRGQDVALRCDPISGHVSLFWYQQALGQGPEFLTYFQNEAQLDKSGLPSDRFFAERPEGSVSTLKIQRTQQEDSAVYLCASSGPGHFQETQYFGPGTRLLVL.

The chain uses TRBV30 and TRBJ1-5; possibly TRBD1 for D (5 bases). The V and J ends lost 2 bases and 6 bases respectively, with 11 bases between them. Germline V gene sequence: CDR1 GTSNPN, CDR2 SVGIG (reference sequence). The CDR3 covers 13 residues. In nucleotides, the CDR3 is TGTGCCTGGAGTCGGGGGGGAACTCAGCCCCAGCATTTT. As protein: CAWSRGGTQPQHF. The whole variable domain, filled in from reference TRBV30 and TRBJ1-5, reads SQTIHQWPATLVQPVGSPLSLECTVEGTSNPNLYWYRQAAGRGLQLLFYSVGIGQISSEVPQNLSASRPQDRQFILSSKKLLLSDSGFYLCAWSRGGTQPQHFGDGTRLSIL.

This clone has just one count. V usage is TRBV28 and J usage is TRBJ2-3, with D possibly matching TRBD2 (7 bases). The CDR3 runs 12 residues. Germline CDR1 and CDR2: MDHEN and SYDVKM. The V gene lost 6 bases and the J gene lost 10 bases, with 14 bases spanning the gap. For the CDR3, the DNA is TGTGCCAGCAGGATACAGGGAGGGCCGCAGTATTTT. Translation: CASRIQGGPQYF.

This clone was recorded once. The rearrangement joins TRBV28 to TRBJ1-4, with 7 bases that match TRBD1. Per germline, CDR1 MDHEN and CDR2 SYDVKM. The CDR3 totals 15 residues. V shed 7 bases, J shed 7 bases, and the junction held 12 bases outside the gene matches. CDR3 sequence: CASNPYRGLGEKLFF. The CDR3 DNA is TGTGCCAGCAATCCCTACAGGGGACTGGGTGAAAAACTGTTTTTT.

The chain links TRBV5-1 to TRBJ1-2; 12 nucleotides agree with TRBD1. Losses at the gene ends were 3 bases for V and 7 bases for J; bases not matched to a gene: 7. The CDR3 sequence is 15 residues long. CDR1 is SGHRS, CDR2 YFSETQ, per germline. The CDR3 loop is CASSSTGTGGSGYTF. CDR3 bases: TGCGCCAGCAGCTCGACCGGGACAGGGGGCTCTGGCTACACCTTC.

V gene TRBV11-3 combines with J gene TRBJ1-5; no clear D gene. CDR3 length: 15 amino acids. The germline CDR1 and CDR2 sequences are SGHNT and YENEEA. V lost 0 bases and J lost 4, with 10 bases in between. CDR3 residues: CASSLERSCNQPQHF. CDR3 DNA: TGTGCCAGCAGCTTAGAGAGATCATGTAATCAGCCCCAGCATTTT.

Comment on this clone: This same CDR3 is encoded by further DNA sequences in the sample. The chain couples TRBV10-3 to TRBJ2-5, with TRBD1 matching 8 bases. The CDR3 loop spans 13 amino acids. V lost 6 bases to trimming and J lost 3 bases; unmatched junction nucleotides: 3. Looked up from germline, CDR1 is ENHRY and CDR2 is SYGVKD. CDR3 region: CAISQGAEETQYF. CDR3 nucleotides: TGTGCCATCAGCCAGGGGGCGGAAGAGACCCAGTACTTC.

The chain combines TRBV5-4 with TRBJ1-4; D remains unclear. The CDR3 has 15 residues. V was shortened by 3 bases and J by 7 bases, with 16 bases between the two germline ends. Germline V lookup: CDR1 SGHNT, CDR2 YYREEE (reference sequence). The CDR3 bases are TGTGCCAGCAGCTCCCGAGCCCCGGGGATTGAAAAACTGTTTTTT. This sequence encodes CASSSRAPGIEKLFF.